This T cell receptor beta chain was retrieved from a study of blood T cell repertoires in COVID-19 (TCRdb year 2020). Context from the whole study: Samples covering the acute and convalescent phases of COVID-19 were provided by collaborators in the United States, Italy and Spain. The material from the prospective study consisted of cDNA or gDNA derived from T cells, B-cell-depleted T cells, or PBMCs. Subjects who had been exposed to COVID-19, were actively infected with it, or had recovered from it provided the deeply sampled blood TCRbeta repertoires that made up the dataset. The repertoires were released in a freely available public database intended as a resource for research on the immune response to SARS-CoV-2. The samples were drawn from two sources: the first 160 participants of the ongoing ImmuneRACE study, and some 1,300 subjects contributed by 6 global collaborators. A de-identified subject ID, COVID-19 status, age in years and sex were almost always included in the sample metadata. Where HLA class I and class II types were available, the types were taken from metadata supplied by the sample provider, not from assay-based typing. Results the study describes overall, beyond this receptor: The quantity of clinical and demographic metadata differed by source and by participant and was supplied without curation.

Each collaborating institution followed its own protocols to collect whole blood in K2EDTA tubes. For TCRbeta analysis, collaborators shipped samples in one of three forms: frozen whole blood, isolated PBMCs, or DNA extracted from either of those sample types. TCRbeta CDR3 regions were amplified from genomic DNA by means of the immunoSEQ Assay, a bias-controlled multiplex PCR. From the authors' description of their analysis: Within the assay, amplification of reference gene primers was used to estimate how many nucleated cells each sample contained. Sequence reads were collapsed and filtered to measure the absolute abundance of every unique TCRbeta CDR3 rearrangement. For each sample, productive Simpson clonality was calculated as the square root of Simpson's diversity index over productive rearrangements. In TCRdb, the immuneACCESS table is reduced to in-frame sequences with V and J assigned. These tables do not hold every clone; where another copy was compared, an unresolved V gene accounts for under half, and the others remain unexplained. V and J calls and clone size come straight from that table; D and trimming were deduced from the DNA. Counted in this sample were some 70,000 clones; roughly 73% of them appeared once. Of the sample, just under 6.5% is held by the ten largest clones.

The germline V gene (reference sequence) gives CDR1 as DFQATT and CDR2 as SNEGSKA. The V and J ends are trimmed by 1 base and 5 bases, leaving 5 bases between them. From cysteine to phenylalanine, the CDR3 is 11 amino acids long. The sequence is cut down to CDR3 DNA, 33 bases in frame from base 1. Concerning this clone: The antigen this receptor binds is unknown. No base-level quality is on record; no much larger clone is a single base apart.

Sequencing input: peripheral blood. The rearrangement joined TRBV20-1 to TRBJ2-5; no D gene call is confident. This TCR came from a woman aged 60-75 years with acute or convalescent COVID-19. The CDR3 protein is CSARVRETQYF. Read as DNA, the sequence is TGCAGTGCTAGAGTGCGCGAGACCCAGTACTTC.